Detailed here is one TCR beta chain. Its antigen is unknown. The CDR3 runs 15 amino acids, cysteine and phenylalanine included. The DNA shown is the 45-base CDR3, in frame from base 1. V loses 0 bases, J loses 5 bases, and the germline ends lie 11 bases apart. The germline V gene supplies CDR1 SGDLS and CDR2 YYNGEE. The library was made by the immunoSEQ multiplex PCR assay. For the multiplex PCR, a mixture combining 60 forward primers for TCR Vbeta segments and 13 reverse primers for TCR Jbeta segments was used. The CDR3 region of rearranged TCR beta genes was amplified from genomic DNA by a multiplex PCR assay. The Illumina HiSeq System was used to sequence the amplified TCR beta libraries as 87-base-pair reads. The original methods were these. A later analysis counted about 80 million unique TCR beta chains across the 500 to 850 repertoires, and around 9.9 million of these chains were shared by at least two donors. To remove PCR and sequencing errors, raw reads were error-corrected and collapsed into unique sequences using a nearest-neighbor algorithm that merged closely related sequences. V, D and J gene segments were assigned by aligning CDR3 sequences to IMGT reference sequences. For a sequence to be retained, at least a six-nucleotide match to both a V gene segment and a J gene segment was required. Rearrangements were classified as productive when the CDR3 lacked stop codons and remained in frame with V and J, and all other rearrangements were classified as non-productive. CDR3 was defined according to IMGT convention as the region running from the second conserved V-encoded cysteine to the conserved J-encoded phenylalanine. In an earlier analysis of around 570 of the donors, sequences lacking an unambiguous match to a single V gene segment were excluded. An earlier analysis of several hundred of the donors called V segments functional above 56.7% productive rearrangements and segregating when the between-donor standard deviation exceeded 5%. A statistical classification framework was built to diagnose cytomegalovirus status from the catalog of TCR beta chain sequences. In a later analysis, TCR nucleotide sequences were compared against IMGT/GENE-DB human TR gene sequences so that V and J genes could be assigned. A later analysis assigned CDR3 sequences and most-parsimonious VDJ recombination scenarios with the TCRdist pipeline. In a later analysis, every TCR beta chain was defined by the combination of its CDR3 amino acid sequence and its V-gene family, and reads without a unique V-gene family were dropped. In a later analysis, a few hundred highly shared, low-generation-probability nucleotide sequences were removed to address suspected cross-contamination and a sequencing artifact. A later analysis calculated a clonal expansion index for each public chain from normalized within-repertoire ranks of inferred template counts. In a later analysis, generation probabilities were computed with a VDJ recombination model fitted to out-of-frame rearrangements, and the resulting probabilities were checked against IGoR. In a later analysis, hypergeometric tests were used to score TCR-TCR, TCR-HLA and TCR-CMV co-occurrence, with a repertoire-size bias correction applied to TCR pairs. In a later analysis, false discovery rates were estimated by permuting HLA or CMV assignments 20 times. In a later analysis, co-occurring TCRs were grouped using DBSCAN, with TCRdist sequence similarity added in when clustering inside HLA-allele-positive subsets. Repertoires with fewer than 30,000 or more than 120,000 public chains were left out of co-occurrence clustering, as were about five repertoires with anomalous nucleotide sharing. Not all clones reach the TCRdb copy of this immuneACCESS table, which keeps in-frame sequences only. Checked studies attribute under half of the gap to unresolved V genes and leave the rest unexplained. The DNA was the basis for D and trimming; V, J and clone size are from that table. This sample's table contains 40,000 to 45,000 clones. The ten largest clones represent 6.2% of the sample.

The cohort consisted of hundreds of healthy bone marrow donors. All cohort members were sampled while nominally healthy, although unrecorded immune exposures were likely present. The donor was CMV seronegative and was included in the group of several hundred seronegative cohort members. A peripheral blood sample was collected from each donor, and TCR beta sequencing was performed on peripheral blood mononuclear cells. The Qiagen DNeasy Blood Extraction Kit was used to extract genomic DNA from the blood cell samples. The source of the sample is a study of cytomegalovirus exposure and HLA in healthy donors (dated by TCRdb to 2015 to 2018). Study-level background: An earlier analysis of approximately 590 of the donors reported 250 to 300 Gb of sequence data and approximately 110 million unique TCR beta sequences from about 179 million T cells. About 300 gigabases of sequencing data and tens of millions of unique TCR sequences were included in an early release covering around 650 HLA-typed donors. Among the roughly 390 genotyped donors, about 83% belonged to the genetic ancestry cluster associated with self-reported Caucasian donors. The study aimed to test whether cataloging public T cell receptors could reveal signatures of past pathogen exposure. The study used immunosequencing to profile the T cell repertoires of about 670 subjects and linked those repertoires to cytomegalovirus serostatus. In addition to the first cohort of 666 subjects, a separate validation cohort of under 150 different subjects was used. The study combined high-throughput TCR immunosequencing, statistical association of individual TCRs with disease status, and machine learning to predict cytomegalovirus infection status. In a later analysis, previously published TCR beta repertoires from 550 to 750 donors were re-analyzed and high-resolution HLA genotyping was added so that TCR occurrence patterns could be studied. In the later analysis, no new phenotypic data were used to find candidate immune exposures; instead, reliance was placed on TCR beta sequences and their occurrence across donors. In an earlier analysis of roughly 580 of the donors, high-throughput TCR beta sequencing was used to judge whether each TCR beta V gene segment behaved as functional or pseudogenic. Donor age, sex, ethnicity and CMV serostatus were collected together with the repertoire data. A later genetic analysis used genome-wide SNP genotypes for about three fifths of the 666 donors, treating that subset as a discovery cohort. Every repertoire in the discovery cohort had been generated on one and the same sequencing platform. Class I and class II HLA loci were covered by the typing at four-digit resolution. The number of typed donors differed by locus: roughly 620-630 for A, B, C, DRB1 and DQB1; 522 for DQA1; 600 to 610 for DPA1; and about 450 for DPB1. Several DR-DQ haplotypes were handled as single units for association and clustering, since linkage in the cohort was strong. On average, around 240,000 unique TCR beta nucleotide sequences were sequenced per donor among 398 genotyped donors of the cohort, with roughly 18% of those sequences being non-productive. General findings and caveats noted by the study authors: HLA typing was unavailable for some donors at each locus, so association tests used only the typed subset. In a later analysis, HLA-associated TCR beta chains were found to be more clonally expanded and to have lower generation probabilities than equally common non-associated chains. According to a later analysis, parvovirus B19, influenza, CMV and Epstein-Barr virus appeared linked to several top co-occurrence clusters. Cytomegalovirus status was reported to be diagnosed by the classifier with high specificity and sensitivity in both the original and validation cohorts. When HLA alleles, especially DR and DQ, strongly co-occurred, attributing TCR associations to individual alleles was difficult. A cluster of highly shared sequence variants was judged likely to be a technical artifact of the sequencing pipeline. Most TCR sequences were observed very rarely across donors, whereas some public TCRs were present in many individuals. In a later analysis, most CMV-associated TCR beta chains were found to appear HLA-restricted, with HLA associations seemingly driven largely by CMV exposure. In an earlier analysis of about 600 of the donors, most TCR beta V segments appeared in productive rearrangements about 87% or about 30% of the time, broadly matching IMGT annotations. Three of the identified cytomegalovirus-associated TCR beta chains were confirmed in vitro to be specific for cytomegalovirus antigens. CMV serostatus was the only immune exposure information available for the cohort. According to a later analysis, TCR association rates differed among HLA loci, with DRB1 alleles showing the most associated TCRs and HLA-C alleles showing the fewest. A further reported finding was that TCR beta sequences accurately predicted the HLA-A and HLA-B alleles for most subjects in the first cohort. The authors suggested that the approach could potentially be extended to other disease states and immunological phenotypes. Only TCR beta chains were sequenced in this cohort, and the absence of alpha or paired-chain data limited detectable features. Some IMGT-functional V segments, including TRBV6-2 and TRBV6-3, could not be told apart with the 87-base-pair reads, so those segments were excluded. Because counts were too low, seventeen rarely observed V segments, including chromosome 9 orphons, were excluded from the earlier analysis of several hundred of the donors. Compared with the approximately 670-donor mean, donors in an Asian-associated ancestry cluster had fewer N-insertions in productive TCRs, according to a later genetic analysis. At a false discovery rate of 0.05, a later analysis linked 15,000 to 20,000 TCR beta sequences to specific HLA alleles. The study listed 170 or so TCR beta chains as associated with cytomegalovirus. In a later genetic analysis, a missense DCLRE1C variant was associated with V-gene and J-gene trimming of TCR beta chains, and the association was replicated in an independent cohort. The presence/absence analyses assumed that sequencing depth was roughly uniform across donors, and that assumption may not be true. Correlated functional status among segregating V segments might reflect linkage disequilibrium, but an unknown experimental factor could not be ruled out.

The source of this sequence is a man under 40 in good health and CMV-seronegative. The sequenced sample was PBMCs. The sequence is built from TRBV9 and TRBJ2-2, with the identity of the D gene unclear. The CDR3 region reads CASSVVNSRTGELFF. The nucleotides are TGTGCCAGCAGCGTAGTTAACAGTCGGACCGGGGAGCTGTTTTTT.